The 20 T cell receptor beta chains presented below share a single source sample, sequenced in a study of blood T cells in healthy people across ages. A second PCR of about 7 to 12 cycles used a sample-barcoded 5' primer and a J-beta primer mix. TCRdb analysed the 5' RACE reads with MiXCR anew, one entry per CDR3 protein. The repertoire holds some 1.4 million distinct CDR3 sequences, with about 40% as singletons. The sample comprised blood. The receptor source for this set is a woman younger than 30 in good health.

V gene TRBV29-1 combines with J gene TRBJ2-5, with a possible D match to TRBD1 (6 bases). Germline assignment: CDR1 SQVTM and CDR2 ANQGSEA. The germline V and J ends were trimmed by 6 bases and 2 bases, with 13 bases remaining between them. This CDR3 comprises 13 residues. CDR3 in DNA: TGCAGCGTCCGGACAGCTATTCAAGAGACCCAGTACTTC. Translated, it gives CSVRTAIQETQYF.

V gene TRBV7-2 combines with J gene TRBJ1-6; D not resolved. Deletions cut 2 bases from V and 7 bases from J, with 9 bases between. CDR1 is SGHTA, CDR2 FQGNSA, per germline. This CDR3 comprises 14 residues. The CDR3: CASSLKGLNSPLHF. CDR3 nucleotide sequence: TGTGCCAGCAGCTTAAAGGGCCTAAATTCACCCCTCCACTTT.

CDR3 protein: CSARDSKGARGTEAFF. CDR3 bases: TGCAGTGCTAGAGATTCCAAGGGGGCGAGGGGCACTGAAGCTTTCTTT. This chain links TRBV20-1 with TRBJ1-1; 7 nucleotides align to TRBD1. This CDR3 comprises 16 residues. V shed 0 bases, J shed 4 bases, and the junction held 11 bases outside the gene matches. Looked up from germline, CDR1 is DFQATT and CDR2 is SNEGSKA (reference sequence).

This sequence joins TRBV4-2 and TRBJ2-6; no reliable D call. Germline V gene sequence: CDR1 LGHNA, CDR2 YNFKEQ. This CDR3 has 18 amino acids. Trimming removed 5 bases at V and 0 bases at J, with 17 bases between. The DNA of the CDR3 is TGTGCCAGCAGCTTTCGCCCCGGGTTAAGCTCTGGGGCCAACGTCCTGACTTTC. It translates to CASSFRPGLSSGANVLTF.

This clonotype was found a few times. This chain connects TRBV5-1 to TRBJ2-1, with TRBD2 matching over 11 bases. From germline, CDR1 is SGHRS and CDR2 YFSETQ. J was trimmed by 8 bases and V by 0 bases; bases with no gene match: 4. The length of the CDR3 is 15 residues. CDR3 residues: CASSLVTSGKDEQFF. The CDR3 nucleotides are TGCGCCAGCAGCTTGGTGACTAGCGGGAAGGATGAGCAGTTCTTC.

This sequence joins TRBV20-1 and TRBJ2-5, with D unclear. Per the germline V gene, CDR1 is DFQATT and CDR2 is SNEGSKA (reference sequence). CDR3 size: 12 residues. The V end lost 6 bases, the J end lost 5 bases, and 13 bases lay between the germline ends. CDR3 DNA: TGCAGTGCCCGGCGATATCCGGAGACCCAGTACTTC. Translation gives CSARRYPETQYF.

The gene calls are TRBV2 and TRBJ2-3; D gene ambiguous. V dropped 9 bases and J dropped 6 bases, with 25 bases sitting between them. Germline V gene sequence: CDR1 SNHLY, CDR2 FYNNEI. The CDR3 loop spans 16 amino acids. Here the CDR3 reads CASKDGSSSVRDTQYF. CDR3 sequence (DNA): TGTGCCAGTAAAGATGGGTCAAGTTCGGTCAGGGATACGCAGTATTTT.

This clonotype was found a few times. The junction departs from the called germline gene at one end, perhaps through a read error. J is TRBJ2-5 and V is TRBV5-5; the D gene is possibly TRBD2 (5 bases). This CDR3 region has 13 residues. From germline, CDR1 is SGHKS and CDR2 YYEKEE (reference sequence). DNA of the CDR3: TGTGCCAGCACCTTGGAGGTTCGAGAGACCCAGTACTTC. This sequence encodes CASTLEVRETQYF.

This clonotype was found a few times. The genes are TRBV27 and TRBJ1-1; D is undetermined. The CDR3 has 14 amino acids. The ends were cut back, 4 bases at V and 3 bases at J, with 12 bases in the middle. Looked up from germline, CDR1 is MNHEY and CDR2 is SMNVEV (reference sequence). The CDR3: CASSSPGRDTEAFF. The DNA of the CDR3 is TGTGCCAGCAGTTCTCCAGGAAGGGACACTGAAGCTTTCTTT.

This clonotype occurred a few times. This chain connects TRBV3-1 to TRBJ2-1; D uncertain. This CDR3 has 12 amino acids. Trimming removed 2 bases from V and 10 bases from J, with 9 bases in between. Germline V gene data show CDR1 as LGHDT and CDR2 as YNNKEL (reference sequence). Written as DNA, the CDR3 is TGTGCCAGCAGCCAAACCACCTACGAGCAGTTCTTC. This encodes CASSQTTYEQFF.

V gene TRBV20-1 combines with J gene TRBJ2-1; D possibly corresponds to TRBD2 (5 bases). The CDR3 has 15 residues. Trimming cost V 0 bases and J 6 bases, with 15 bases left between them. Germline V gene lookup returns CDR1 DFQATT and CDR2 SNEGSKA (reference sequence). The CDR3: CSARDTGSPRNEQFF. In nucleotides, the CDR3 is TGCAGTGCTAGAGATACGGGATCTCCCCGCAATGAGCAGTTCTTC.

The chain is built from TRBV6-6 and TRBJ2-1, with unresolved D. From germline, CDR1 is MNHNY and CDR2 SVGAGI (reference sequence). Trimming pared 0 bases from V and 10 bases from J, leaving 10 bases between. This CDR3 contains 13 residues. In nucleotides, the CDR3 is TGTGCCAGCAGTTACTCAGGGAACTACGAGCAGTTCTTC. Its translation: CASSYSGNYEQFF.

The rearrangement links TRBV29-1 to TRBJ2-7, with D hard to call. V was pared by 4 bases and J by 0 bases, with 13 bases between. Per the germline V gene, CDR1 is SQVTM and CDR2 is ANQGSEA. This CDR3 is built from 14 residues. CDR3 loop: CSVAGAGSSYEQYF. The CDR3 DNA is TGCAGCGTTGCGGGCGCAGGTAGCTCCTACGAGCAGTACTTC.

The chain carries TRBV10-3 and TRBJ1-2; 7 bases are shared with TRBD1. Trimming removed 3 bases from V and 8 bases from J; junction bases left unmatched: 12. The CDR3 spans 15 residues. CDR1 and CDR2 (germline): ENHRY, SYGVKD. The CDR3 here is CAISESGTELYGYTF. CDR3 in DNA: TGTGCCATCAGTGAATCCGGGACAGAGTTATACGGCTACACCTTC.

V and J are TRBV5-1 and TRBJ1-1; D remains ambiguous. Germline values: CDR1 SGHRS, CDR2 YFSETQ. V lost 6 bases and J lost 5, with 14 bases in between. CDR3 size: 13 residues. The CDR3 DNA reads as TGCGCCAGCATTGCGGGCGCGATAACTGAAGCTTTCTTT. Translating it yields CASIAGAITEAFF.

The chain employs TRBV25-1 and TRBJ1-1; 8 nucleotides match TRBD1. V shed 6 bases and J 4 bases; nucleotides not matched to a gene: 7. The CDR3 runs to 14 residues. Germline V CDR1 and CDR2: MGHDK, SYGVNS. This CDR3 reads CASRNRDRRTEAFF. CDR3 nucleotide sequence: TGTGCCAGCAGAAACCGGGACAGGCGCACTGAAGCTTTCTTT.

V usage is TRBV4-3 and J usage is TRBJ1-2; D ambiguous. The germline gives CDR1 LGHNA, CDR2 YSLEER. The CDR3 consists of 13 residues. CDR3 sequence reads: CVEAGLGLYGYTF. CDR3 coding DNA: TGCGTTGAGGCCGGACTTGGCCTCTATGGCTACACCTTC.

The V gene is TRBV7-9, the J gene TRBJ2-5; D remains unclear. Trimming removed 2 bases at V and 9 bases at J, with 13 bases between. The CDR3 spans 13 residues. Germline loops: CDR1 SEHNR, CDR2 FQNEAQ (reference sequence). The CDR3 sequence is CASSLSSLGPQYF. CDR3 nucleotides: TGTGCCAGCAGCTTAAGTAGTCTCGGTCCCCAGTACTTC. The variable domain in full, with the rest retrieved from reference TRBV7-9 and TRBJ2-5, is DTGVSQNPRHKITKRGQNVTFRCDPISEHNRLYWYRQTLGQGPEFLTYFQNEAQLEKSRLLSDRFSAERPKGSFSTLEIQRTEQGDSAMYLCASSLSSLGPQYFGPGTRLLVL.

CDR3 residues: CASSERARTVGAFF. As DNA, the CDR3 is TGTGCCAGCAGTGAACGGGCCAGGACCGTGGGAGCTTTCTTT. The V and J genes are TRBV6-1 and TRBJ1-1; D is ambiguous. Germline lookup yields CDR1 MNHNS and CDR2 SASEGT. The length of the CDR3 is 14 residues. Trimming took 2 bases from V and 10 from J, leaving 17 bases between them.

This clonotype was detected once. The V gene is TRBV2, the J gene TRBJ1-2; a possible D gene is TRBD1 (5 bases). The V end was cut by 3 bases, the J end by 8 bases, with 22 bases between. Germline loops: CDR1 SNHLY, CDR2 FYNNEI. This CDR3 has 16 residues. This CDR3 is CASSDPQDTSQRGYTF. In DNA form, the CDR3 reads TGTGCCAGCAGTGATCCCCAGGACACGTCCCAGCGAGGCTACACCTTC.